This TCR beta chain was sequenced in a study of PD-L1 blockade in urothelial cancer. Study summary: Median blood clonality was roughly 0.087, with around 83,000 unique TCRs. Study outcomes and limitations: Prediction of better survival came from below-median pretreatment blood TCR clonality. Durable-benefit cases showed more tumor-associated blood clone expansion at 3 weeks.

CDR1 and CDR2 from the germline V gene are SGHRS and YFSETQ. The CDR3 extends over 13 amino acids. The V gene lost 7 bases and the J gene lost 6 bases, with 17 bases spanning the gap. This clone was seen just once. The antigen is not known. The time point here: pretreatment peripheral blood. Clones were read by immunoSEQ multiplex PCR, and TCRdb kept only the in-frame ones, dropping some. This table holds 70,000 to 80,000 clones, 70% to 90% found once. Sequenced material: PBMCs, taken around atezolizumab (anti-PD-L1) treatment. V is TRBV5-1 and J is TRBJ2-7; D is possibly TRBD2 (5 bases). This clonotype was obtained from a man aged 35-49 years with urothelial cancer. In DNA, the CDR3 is TGCGCCAGCCGCCTAGAATTAAGCGGCGAGCAGTACTTC. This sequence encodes CASRLELSGEQYF.